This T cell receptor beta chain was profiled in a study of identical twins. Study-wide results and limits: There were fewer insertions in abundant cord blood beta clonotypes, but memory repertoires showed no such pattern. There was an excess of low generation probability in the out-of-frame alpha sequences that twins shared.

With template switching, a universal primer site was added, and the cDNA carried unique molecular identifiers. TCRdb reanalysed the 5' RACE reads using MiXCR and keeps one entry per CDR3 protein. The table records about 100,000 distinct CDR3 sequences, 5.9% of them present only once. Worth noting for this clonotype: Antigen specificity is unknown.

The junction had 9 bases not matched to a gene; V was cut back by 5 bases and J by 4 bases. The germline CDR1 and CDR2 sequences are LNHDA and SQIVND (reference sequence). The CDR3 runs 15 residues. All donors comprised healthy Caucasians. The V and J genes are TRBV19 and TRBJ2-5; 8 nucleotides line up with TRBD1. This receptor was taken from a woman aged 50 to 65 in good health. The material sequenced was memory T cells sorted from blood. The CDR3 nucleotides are TGTGCCAGTAGTTCGGGACAGGCCGGGAGAGAGACCCAGTACTTC. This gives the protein CASSSGQAGRETQYF.